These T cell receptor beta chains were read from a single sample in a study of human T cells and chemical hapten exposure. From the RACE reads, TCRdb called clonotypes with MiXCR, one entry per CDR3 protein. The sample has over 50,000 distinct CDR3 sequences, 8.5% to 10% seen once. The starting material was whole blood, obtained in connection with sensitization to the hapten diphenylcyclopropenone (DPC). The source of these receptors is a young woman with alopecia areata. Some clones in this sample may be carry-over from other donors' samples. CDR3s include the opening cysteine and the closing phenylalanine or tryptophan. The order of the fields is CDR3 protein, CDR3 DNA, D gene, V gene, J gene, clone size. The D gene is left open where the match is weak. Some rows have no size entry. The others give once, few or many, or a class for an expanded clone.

CASSLWRLQDAEAFF	TGTGCCAGCAGCTTATGGAGACTTCAAGACGCTGAAGCTTTCTTT	-	TRBV7-2	TRBJ1-1	many
CASSPQGAGTEAFF	TGCGCCAGCAGCCCACAGGGGGCCGGGACTGAAGCTTTCTTT	TRBD1	TRBV4-1	TRBJ1-1	-
CAISPRGDSDTQYF	TGTGCCATCTCCCCCAGGGGGGACTCGGATACGCAGTATTTT	-	TRBV10-3	TRBJ2-3	-
CASSLGAARTDTQYF	TGTGCCAGCAGCTTAGGGGCGGCGCGCACAGATACGCAGTATTTT	-	TRBV7-2	TRBJ2-3	-
CASSPNGPPYEQYF	TGTGCCAGCAGCCCGAACGGACCGCCCTACGAGCAGTACTTC	-	TRBV28	TRBJ2-7	-
CASSFIGGSIGYGYTF	TGTGCCAGCAGTTTCATCGGTGGGAGTATAGGCTATGGCTACACCTTC	-	TRBV28	TRBJ1-2	-
CASSSVVQRSGANVLTF	TGTGCCAGCAGTTCAGTAGTACAGAGATCGGGGGCCAACGTCCTGACTTTC	-	TRBV6-2/TRBV6-3	TRBJ2-6	few
CASASAPNQPQHF	TGTGCCAGCGCTTCGGCCCCCAATCAGCCCCAGCATTTT	-	TRBV6-6	TRBJ1-5	few
CASSQVGDTEAFF	TGCGCCAGCAGCCAAGTGGGTGACACTGAAGCTTTCTTT	-	TRBV4-3	TRBJ1-1	many
CASSQDVGMNTEAFF	TGTGCCAGCAGCCAAGATGTAGGGATGAACACTGAAGCTTTCTTT	-	TRBV3-1	TRBJ1-1	few
CASSLEVQSPVKVYEQYF	TGTGCCAGCAGCTTAGAGGTTCAAAGCCCCGTAAAAGTCTACGAGCAGTACTTC	-	TRBV7-2	TRBJ2-7	many
CASSATVPGNTIYF	TGTGCCAGCAGTGCGACAGTCCCGGGAAACACCATATATTTT	-	TRBV6-1	TRBJ1-3	-
CASSRAVQETQYF	TGTGCCAGCAGCCGGGCGGTCCAAGAGACCCAGTACTTC	-	TRBV5-6	TRBJ2-5	-
CASSKLAGVGTEAFF	TGTGCCAGCTCTAAATTGGCAGGGGTCGGGACTGAAGCTTTCTTT	-	TRBV11-2	TRBJ1-1	few
CASSLAGDSNQPQHF	TGCGCCAGCAGCTTGGCGGGGGATAGCAATCAGCCCCAGCATTTT	-	TRBV5-1	TRBJ1-5	few
CAIRGANEQFF	TGTGCCATCAGAGGGGCCAATGAGCAGTTCTTC	-	TRBV10-3	TRBJ2-1	few
CSVRTGPTDTQYF	TGCAGCGTGAGAACAGGGCCTACAGATACGCAGTATTTT	-	TRBV29-1	TRBJ2-3	many
CASSLGLAGPGTGELFF	TGTGCCAGCAGCCTCGGACTAGCGGGGCCGGGGACCGGGGAGCTGTTTTTT	TRBD2	TRBV13	TRBJ2-2	-